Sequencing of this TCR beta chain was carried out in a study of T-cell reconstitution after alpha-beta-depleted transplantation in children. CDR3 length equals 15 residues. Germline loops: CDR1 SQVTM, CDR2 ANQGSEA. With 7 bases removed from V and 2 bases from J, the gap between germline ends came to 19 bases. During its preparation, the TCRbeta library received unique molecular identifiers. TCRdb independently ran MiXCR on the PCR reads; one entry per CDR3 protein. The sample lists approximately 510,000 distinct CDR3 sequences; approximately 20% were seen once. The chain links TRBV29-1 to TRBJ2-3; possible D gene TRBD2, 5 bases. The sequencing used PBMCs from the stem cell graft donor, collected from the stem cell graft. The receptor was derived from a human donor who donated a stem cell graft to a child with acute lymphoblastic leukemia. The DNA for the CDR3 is TGCAGCGCCCGCCTCGGGGTCTGGGCCACAGATACGCAGTATTTT. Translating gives CSARLGVWATDTQYF.